This entry concerns a single T cell receptor (beta chain). These data come from a study of T and B cells in COVID-19 patients. BIOMED2 TRB-A/B primer pools were used in multiplex TRB PCR. TCRdb re-called the multiplex PCR reads with MiXCR, one entry per CDR3 protein. The sample includes around 10,000 distinct CDR3 sequences, 25% to 30% of them seen just once. V lost 4 bases, J lost 5 bases, and 14 bases lay in between. CDR3 length: 14 residues. Germline assignment: CDR1 SGHRS and CDR2 YFSETQ. TRB was amplified from approximately 250-500 ng of blood genomic DNA. The clonotype originates from a human donor who had recovered from COVID-19. The V call is TRBV5-1, the J call TRBJ2-3; a possible D gene is TRBD2 (6 bases). Sequencing used blood. The CDR3 region is CASSGRDLGDTQYF. The CDR3 DNA sequence: TGCGCCAGCAGCGGGCGGGACCTAGGAGATACGCAGTATTTT. Full variable domain (outside the CDR3, taken from reference TRBV5-1 and TRBJ2-3): KAGVTQTPRYLIKTRGQQVTLSCSPISGHRSVSWYQQTPGQGLQFLFEYFSETQRNKGNFPGRFSGRQFSNSRSEMNVSTLELGDSALYLCASSGRDLGDTQYFGPGTRLTVL.